These 10 T cell receptor beta chains originate from one sample sequenced in a study of T cell repertoires in aging, cancer and after chemotherapy. A mixed TRB-A/B primer pool amplified rearranged TRB by multiplex touch-down PCR. TCRdb used MiXCR to reprocess the multiplex PCR reads, holding one entry per CDR3 protein. The table records under 7,500 distinct CDR3 sequences, approximately 27% of them present only once. Amplification of TCR beta used genomic DNA extracted from peripheral blood. The specimen sequenced was blood. Source of these receptors: a human donor in good health.

V is TRBV28 and J is TRBJ2-4; D gene ambiguous. Between the trimmed V and J ends, which lost 5 bases and 2 bases, there was a span of 4 bases. The length of the CDR3 is 12 residues. The V gene's germline CDR1 is MDHEN and CDR2 SYDVKM. CDR3 in amino acids: CASSPSKNIQYF. In nucleotides, the CDR3 is TGTGCCAGCAGTCCATCCAAAAACATTCAGTACTTC.

This chain uses TRBV20-1 with TRBJ2-3; TRBD2 matches at 11 bases. The V gene end was trimmed by 5 bases and the J gene end by 1 base; junction bases not matched to a gene: 8. Germline lookup yields CDR1 DFQATT and CDR2 SNEGSKA (reference sequence). The CDR3 is 16 residues long. The CDR3: CSAGRPGLAGTDTQYF. The DNA of the CDR3 is TGCAGTGCTGGGAGGCCGGGACTAGCGGGCACAGATACGCAGTATTTT.

The chain joins TRBV6-2 or TRBV6-3 to TRBJ2-1; 10 positions agree with TRBD2. The CDR3 spans 15 residues. The V gene end was trimmed by 6 bases and the J gene end by 0 bases; junction bases not matched to a gene: 2. The germline V gene encodes CDR1 MNHEY and CDR2 SVGEGT. The CDR3 loop reads CASSRTSGSYNEQFF. CDR3 DNA sequence: TGTGCCAGCAGCCGGACTAGCGGCTCCTACAATGAGCAGTTCTTC.

This clonotype was picked up a small number of times. The chain carries TRBV20-1 and TRBJ2-3, with D unresolved. The CDR3 has 14 amino acids. CDR1 is DFQATT, CDR2 SNEGSKA, per germline (reference sequence). Deletions cut 0 bases from V and 3 bases from J, with 10 bases between. CDR3 residues: CSARDVARTDTQYF. CDR3 DNA sequence: TGCAGTGCTAGAGACGTGGCGAGGACAGATACGCAGTATTTT.

With respect to this clonotype: A read error is possible here, since a much larger clone lies one base away. The chain couples TRBV5-1 to TRBJ2-7; 8 positions match TRBD1. Germline V gene sequence: CDR1 SGHRS, CDR2 YFSETQ. CDR3 length: 12 residues. The chain's CDR3 is CAGSLDRDEQYV. For the CDR3, the DNA is TGCGCCGGCAGCTTGGACAGGGACGAGCAGTACGTC.

This clonotype was recorded once. At one of its ends the junction is not consistent with the germline gene, which may arise from a read error. The rearrangement joins TRBV20-1 to TRBJ1-1; D may be TRBD1 (5 bases). CDR1 DFQATT and CDR2 SNEGSKA come from the germline V gene (reference sequence). This CDR3 is built from 11 residues. CDR3 loop: CSAPQGTGAFF. DNA of the CDR3: TGCAGTGCTCCTCAGGGCACTGGAGCTTTCTTT.

By sample fraction, this clonotype is medium-sized. V gene TRBV19 combines with J gene TRBJ2-1, with D tentatively TRBD2 (6 bases). Trimming removed 5 bases from V and 1 base from J, with 9 bases in between. In germline, CDR1 is LNHDA, CDR2 SQIVND (reference sequence). The CDR3 has 14 amino acids. For the CDR3, the DNA is TGTGCCAGTAGTGCGGGACCTTCCTACAATGAGCAGTTCTTC. This encodes CASSAGPSYNEQFF.

The chain employs TRBV19 and TRBJ2-1; TRBD1 aligns across 9 bases. This CDR3 spans 13 amino acids. CDR1 is LNHDA, CDR2 SQIVND, per germline (reference sequence). The J segment lost 8 bases and the V segment lost 6 bases, leaving 5 bases of the junction unmatched. In DNA, the CDR3 is TGTGCCAGTAGAAAACAGGGGGCGGATGAGCAGTTCTTC. Its protein is CASRKQGADEQFF.

Details on this clonotype: A much larger clone differs from this one at a single base, so this may be a read error. The V and J genes are TRBV6-5 and TRBJ1-3; 8 nucleotides line up with TRBD1. The germline V gene encodes CDR1 MNHEY and CDR2 SVGAGI. This CDR3 region has 14 residues. CDR3 sequence reads: CGSRQGTAGNTIYF. The CDR3 DNA reads as TGTGGCAGCAGACAGGGGACCGCTGGAAACACCATATATTTT.

Judged by abundance, this clonotype is medium-sized. The genes are TRBV24-1 and TRBJ2-2, with D perhaps being TRBD1 or TRBD2 (5 bases each). Germline V CDR1 and CDR2: KGHDR, SFDVKD. There are 17 residues in the CDR3. Trimming took 7 bases from V and 0 from J, leaving 17 bases between them. The DNA of the CDR3 is TGTGCCACCAGAACCCGCCCCGGGACGGCGAACACCGGGGAGCTGTTTTTT. Protein product: CATRTRPGTANTGELFF.